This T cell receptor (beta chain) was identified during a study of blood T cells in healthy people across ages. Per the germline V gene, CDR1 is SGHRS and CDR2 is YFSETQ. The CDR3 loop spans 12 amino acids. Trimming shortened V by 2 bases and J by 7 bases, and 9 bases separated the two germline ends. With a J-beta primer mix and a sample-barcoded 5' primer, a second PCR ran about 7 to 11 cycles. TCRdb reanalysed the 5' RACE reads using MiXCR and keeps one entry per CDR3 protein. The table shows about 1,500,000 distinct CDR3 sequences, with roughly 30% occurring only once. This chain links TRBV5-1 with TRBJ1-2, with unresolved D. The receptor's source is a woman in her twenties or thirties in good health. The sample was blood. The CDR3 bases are TGCGCCAGCAGCTTCCTCAGGTCTGGCTACACCTTC. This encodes CASSFLRSGYTF.